This T cell receptor beta chain is drawn from a study of T-cell reconstitution after alpha-beta-depleted transplantation in children. Overall study findings and caveats: Elevated TCRbeta diversity at day 60 was traced, in some patients, to surviving recipient T cells and thymic progenitors.

Unique molecular identifiers featured in how the TCRbeta library was prepared. TCRdb ran MiXCR on the PCR reads and lists one entry per CDR3 protein. This table has just over 950,000 distinct CDR3 sequences, roughly 31% appearing once. V was cut by 2 bases and J by 2 bases, with 13 bases left in between. The CDR3 covers 16 residues. Per the germline V gene, CDR1 is SNHLY and CDR2 is FYNNEI. This clonotype appeared a few times. What it binds is unknown. The input for sequencing was PBMCs, mostly from graft donor cells, taken 360 days after TCRalphabeta/CD19-depleted stem cell transplant. This TCR was sampled from a boy under three years old who had a stem cell transplant for SCID, so the T cells may come from the graft donor. V usage is TRBV2 and J usage is TRBJ2-4; D perhaps matches TRBD1 (6 bases). The CDR3 DNA reads TGTGCCAGCAGTGAATGGTTACAGGGCTCCAAAAACATTCAGTACTTC. Encoded protein: CASSEWLQGSKNIQYF. The whole variable domain, filled in from reference TRBV2 and TRBJ2-4, reads EPEVTQTPSHQVTQMGQEVILRCVPISNHLYFYWYRQILGQKVEFLVSFYNNEISEKSEIFDDQFSVERPDGSNFTLKIRSTKLEDSAMYFCASSEWLQGSKNIQYFGAGTRLSVL.